The text below deals with one T cell receptor (beta chain). The CDR3 extends over 13 amino acids. J lost 3 bases, V lost 10 bases, and 4 bases had no gene match. Per the germline V gene, CDR1 is MNHEY and CDR2 is SVGAGI. This sample is part of a study of T cell responses to AZD1222 COVID-19 vaccine. Sequencing used immunoSEQ multiplex PCR; TCRdb keeps in-frame clones, though not all of them. There are some 130,000 clones in the sample; roughly 85% occur only once, and under 8% lies in the top ten. V and J are TRBV6-5 and TRBJ2-7, with 12 positions matching TRBD2. Sequencing was performed on peripheral blood, taken 28 days after the second dose of the MenACWY control vaccine. The sequence was collected from an adult who received the MenACWY meningococcal vaccine as a control. For the CDR3, the DNA is TGTGCCACCCAGGGACTAGCGGGCTACGAGCAGTACTTC. Translating gives CATQGLAGYEQYF.